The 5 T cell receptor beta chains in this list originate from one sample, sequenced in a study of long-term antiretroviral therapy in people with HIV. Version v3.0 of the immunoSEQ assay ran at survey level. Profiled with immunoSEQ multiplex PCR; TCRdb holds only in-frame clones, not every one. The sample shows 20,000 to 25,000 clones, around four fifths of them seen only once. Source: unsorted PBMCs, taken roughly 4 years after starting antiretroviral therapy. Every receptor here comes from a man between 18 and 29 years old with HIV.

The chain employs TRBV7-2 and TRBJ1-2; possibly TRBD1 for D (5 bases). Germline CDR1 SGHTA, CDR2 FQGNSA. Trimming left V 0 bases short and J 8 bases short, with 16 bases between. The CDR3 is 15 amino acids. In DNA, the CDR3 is TGTGCCAGCAGCTTAGCGGTCGGGGCGCCGGGGGGCTACACCTTC. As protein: CASSLAVGAPGGYTF. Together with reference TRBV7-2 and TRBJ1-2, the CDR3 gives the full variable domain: GAGVSQSPSNKVTEKGKDVELRCDPISGHTALYWYRQSLGQGLEFLIYFQGNSAPDKSGLPSDRFSAERTGGSVSTLTIQRTQQEDSAVYLCASSLAVGAPGGYTFGSGTRLTVV.

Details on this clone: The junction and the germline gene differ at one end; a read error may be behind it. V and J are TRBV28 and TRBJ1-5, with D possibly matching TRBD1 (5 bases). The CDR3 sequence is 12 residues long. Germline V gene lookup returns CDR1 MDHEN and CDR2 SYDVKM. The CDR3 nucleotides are TGTGCCAGCTTGACAGCCAATGAGCCCCAGCATTTT. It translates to CASLTANEPQHF.

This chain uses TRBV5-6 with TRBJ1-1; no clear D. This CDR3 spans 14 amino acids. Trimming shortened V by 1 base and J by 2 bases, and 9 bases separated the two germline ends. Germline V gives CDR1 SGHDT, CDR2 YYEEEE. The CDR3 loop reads CASSLSIVNTEAFF. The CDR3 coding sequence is TGTGCCAGCAGCTTGTCTATAGTAAACACTGAAGCTTTCTTT.

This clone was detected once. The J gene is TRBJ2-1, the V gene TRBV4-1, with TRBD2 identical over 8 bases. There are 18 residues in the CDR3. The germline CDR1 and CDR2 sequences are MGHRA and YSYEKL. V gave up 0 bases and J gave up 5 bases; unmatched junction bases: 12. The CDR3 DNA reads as TGCGCCAGCAGCCAAGATGAAAGAGCGGGGGACCCCCACAATGAGCAGTTCTTC. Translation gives CASSQDERAGDPHNEQFF.

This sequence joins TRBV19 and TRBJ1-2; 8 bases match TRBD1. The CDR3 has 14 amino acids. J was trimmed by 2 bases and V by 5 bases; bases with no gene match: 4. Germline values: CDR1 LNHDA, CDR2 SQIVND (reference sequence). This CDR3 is CASSPGQENYGYTF. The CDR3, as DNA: TGTGCCAGTAGTCCGGGACAGGAGAACTATGGCTACACCTTC.